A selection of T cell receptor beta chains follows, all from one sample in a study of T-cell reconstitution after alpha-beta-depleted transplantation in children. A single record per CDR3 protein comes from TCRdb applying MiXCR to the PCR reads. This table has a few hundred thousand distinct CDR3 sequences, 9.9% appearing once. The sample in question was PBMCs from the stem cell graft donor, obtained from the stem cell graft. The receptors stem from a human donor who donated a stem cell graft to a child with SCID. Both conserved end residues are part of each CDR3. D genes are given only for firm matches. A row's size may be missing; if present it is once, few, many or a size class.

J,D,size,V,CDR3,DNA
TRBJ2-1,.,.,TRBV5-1,CASSLKGNEQFF,TGCGCCAGCAGCTTGAAGGGTAATGAGCAGTTCTTC
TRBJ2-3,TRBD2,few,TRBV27,CASSLQFYASGGLTDTQYF,TGTGCCAGCAGTCTCCAATTTTATGCTAGCGGGGGGCTTACGGATACGCAGTATTTT
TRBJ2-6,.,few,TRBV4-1,CASSQVSGPGANVLTF,TGCGCCAGCAGCCAAGTTTCGGGACCTGGGGCCAACGTCCTGACTTTC
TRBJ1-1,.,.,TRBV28,CASLTNTEAFF,TGTGCCAGCCTCACCAACACTGAAGCTTTCTTT
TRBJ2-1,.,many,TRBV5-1,CASSLKGEKGEQFF,TGCGCCAGCAGCTTGAAAGGGGAGAAAGGGGAGCAGTTCTTC
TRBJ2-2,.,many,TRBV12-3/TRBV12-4,CASSLAGTANTGELFF,TGTGCCAGCAGTTTAGCAGGGACGGCGAACACCGGGGAGCTGTTTTTT
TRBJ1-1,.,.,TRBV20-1,CSATQPTGTNTEAFF,TGCAGTGCTACCCAACCTACAGGGACGAACACTGAAGCTTTCTTT
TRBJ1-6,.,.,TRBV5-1,CASSLDTGLPLHF,TGCGCCAGCAGCTTGGATACCGGCCTACCCCTCCACTTT
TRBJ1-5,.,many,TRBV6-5,CASSPGINQPQHF,TGTGCCAGCAGTCCAGGTATCAATCAGCCCCAGCATTTT
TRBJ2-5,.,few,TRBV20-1,CSTTGRGGQETQYF,TGCAGTACCACTGGTAGGGGAGGTCAAGAGACCCAGTACTTC
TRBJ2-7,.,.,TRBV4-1,CASSQWDVSSYEQYF,TGCGCCAGCAGCCAATGGGACGTTAGCTCCTACGAGCAGTACTTC
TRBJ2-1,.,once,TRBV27,CASSSGTEQFF,TGTGCCAGCAGTTCGGGGACCGAGCAGTTCTTC
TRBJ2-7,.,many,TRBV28,CASSGVANQYF,TGTGCCAGCAGTGGCGTTGCGAATCAGTACTTC
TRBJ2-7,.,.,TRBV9,CASSVGNFGYEQYF,TGTGCCAGCAGCGTAGGAAATTTCGGCTACGAGCAGTACTTC
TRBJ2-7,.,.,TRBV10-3,CAIRPQVGSYEQYF,TGTGCCATCAGGCCCCAGGTGGGATCCTACGAGCAGTACTTC
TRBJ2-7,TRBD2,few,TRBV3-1,CASSQEGVGRESYEQYF,TGTGCCAGCAGCCAAGAGGGGGTTGGGCGGGAGAGCTACGAGCAGTACTTC
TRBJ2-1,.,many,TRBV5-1,CASTLEGLRSYNEQFF,TGCGCCAGCACCTTGGAGGGACTCCGCTCCTACAATGAGCAGTTCTTC
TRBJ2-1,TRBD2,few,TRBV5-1,CASSGSGGADNEQFF,TGCGCCAGCAGCGGAAGCGGGGGGGCGGACAATGAGCAGTTCTTC
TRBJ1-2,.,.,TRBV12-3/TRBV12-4,CTFCFEGLFNYGYTF,TGTACCTTCTGTTTTGAGGGGCTCTTTAACTATGGCTACACCTTC
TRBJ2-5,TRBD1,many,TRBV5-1,CASSLGQGRQETQYF,TGCGCCAGCAGCTTGGGACAGGGGAGGCAAGAGACCCAGTACTTC
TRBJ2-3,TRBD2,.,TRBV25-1,CASNGGGTQYF,TGTGCCAGCAACGGGGGGGGTACGCAGTATTTT
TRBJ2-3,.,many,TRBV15,CATSMSRSSTDTQYF,TGTGCCACCAGCATGTCGCGGTCTAGCACAGATACGCAGTATTTT